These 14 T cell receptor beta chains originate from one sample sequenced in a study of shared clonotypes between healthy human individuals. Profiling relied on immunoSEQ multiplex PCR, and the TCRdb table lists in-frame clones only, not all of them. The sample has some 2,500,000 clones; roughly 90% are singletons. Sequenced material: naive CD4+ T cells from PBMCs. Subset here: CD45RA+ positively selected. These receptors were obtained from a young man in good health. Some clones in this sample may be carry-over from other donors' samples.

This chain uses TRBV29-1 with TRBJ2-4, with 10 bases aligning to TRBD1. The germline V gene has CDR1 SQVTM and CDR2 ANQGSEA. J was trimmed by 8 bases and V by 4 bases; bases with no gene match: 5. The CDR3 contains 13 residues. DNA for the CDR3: TGCAGCGTTGTCGACAGGGGGCCGGACATTCAGTACTTC. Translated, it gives CSVVDRGPDIQYF.

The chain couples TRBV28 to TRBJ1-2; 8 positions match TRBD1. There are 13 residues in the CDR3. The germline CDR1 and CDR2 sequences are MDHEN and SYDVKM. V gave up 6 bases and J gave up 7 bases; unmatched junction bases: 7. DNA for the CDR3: TGTGCCAGCAGCCCGGGACAGGCGACTGGCTACACCTTC. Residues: CASSPGQATGYTF.

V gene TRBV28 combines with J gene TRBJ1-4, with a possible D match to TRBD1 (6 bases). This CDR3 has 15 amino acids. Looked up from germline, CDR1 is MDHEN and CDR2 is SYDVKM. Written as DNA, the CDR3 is TGTGCTACCCGGTCTGTGGGGGCGGGTGAGGAAAAACTGTTTTTT. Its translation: CATRSVGAGEEKLFF.

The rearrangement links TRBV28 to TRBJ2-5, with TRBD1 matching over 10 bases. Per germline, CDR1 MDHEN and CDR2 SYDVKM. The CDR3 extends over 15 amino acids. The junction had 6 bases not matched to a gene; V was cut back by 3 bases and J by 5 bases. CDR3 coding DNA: TGTGCCAGCAGTTTGCCTGACAGGGGGCGGGAGACCCAGTACTTC. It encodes CASSLPDRGRETQYF. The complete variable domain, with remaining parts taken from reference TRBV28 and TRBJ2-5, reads DVKVTQSSRYLVKRTGEKVFLECVQDMDHENMFWYRQDPGLGLRLIYFSYDVKMKEKGDIPEGYSVSREKKERFSLILESASTNQTSMYLCASSLPDRGRETQYFGPGTRLLVL.

The CDR3 loop is CASSGTSGKLEQYF. The CDR3 DNA reads as TGTGCCAGCAGCGGGACTAGCGGAAAGCTCGAGCAGTACTTC. The rearrangement joins TRBV11-2 to TRBJ2-7, with 11 positions matching TRBD2. Trimming removed 5 bases from V and 6 bases from J; junction bases left unmatched: 6. Germline CDR1 SGHAT, CDR2 FQNNGV. There are 14 residues in the CDR3.

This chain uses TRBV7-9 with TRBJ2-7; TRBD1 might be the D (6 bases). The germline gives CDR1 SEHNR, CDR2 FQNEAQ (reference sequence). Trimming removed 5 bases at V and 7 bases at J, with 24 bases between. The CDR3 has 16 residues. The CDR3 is CASSPPRGALPGEQYF. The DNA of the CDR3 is TGTGCCAGCAGCCCCCCCAGGGGAGCGCTACCGGGAGAGCAGTACTTC.

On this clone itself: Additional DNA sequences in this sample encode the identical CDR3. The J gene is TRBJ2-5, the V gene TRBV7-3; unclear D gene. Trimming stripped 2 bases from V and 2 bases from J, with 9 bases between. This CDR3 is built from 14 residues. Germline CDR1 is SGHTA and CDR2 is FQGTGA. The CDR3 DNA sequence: TGTGCCAGCAGCTTATATGGGCCTCAAGAGACCCAGTACTTC. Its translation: CASSLYGPQETQYF.

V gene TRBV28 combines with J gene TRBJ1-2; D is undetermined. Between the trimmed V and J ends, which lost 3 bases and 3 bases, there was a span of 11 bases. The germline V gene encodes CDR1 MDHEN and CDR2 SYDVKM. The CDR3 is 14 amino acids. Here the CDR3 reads CASSFTSSDYGYTF. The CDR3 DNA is TGTGCCAGCAGTTTCACCAGTTCGGACTATGGCTACACCTTC.

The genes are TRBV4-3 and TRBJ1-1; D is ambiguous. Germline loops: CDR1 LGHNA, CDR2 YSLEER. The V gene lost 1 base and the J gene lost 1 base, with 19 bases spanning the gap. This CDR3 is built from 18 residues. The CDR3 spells CASSQVIGLLRGNTEAFF. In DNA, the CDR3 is TGCGCCAGCAGCCAAGTGATAGGACTTCTCCGGGGGAACACTGAAGCTTTCTTT.

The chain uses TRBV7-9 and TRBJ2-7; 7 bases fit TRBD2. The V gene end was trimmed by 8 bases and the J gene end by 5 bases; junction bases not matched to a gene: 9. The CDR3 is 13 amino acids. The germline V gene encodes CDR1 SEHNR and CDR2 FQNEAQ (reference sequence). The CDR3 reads CASHGGGLDEQYF. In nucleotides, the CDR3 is TGTGCCAGCCATGGGGGGGGACTGGACGAGCAGTACTTC.

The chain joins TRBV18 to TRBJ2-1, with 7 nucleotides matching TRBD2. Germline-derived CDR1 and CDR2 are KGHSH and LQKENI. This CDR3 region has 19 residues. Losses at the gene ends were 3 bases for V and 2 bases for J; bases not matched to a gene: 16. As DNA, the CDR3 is TGTGCCAGCTCACCCATATGGAGGCAAGCGGGAAGTACCTACAATGAGCAGTTCTTC. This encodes CASSPIWRQAGSTYNEQFF.

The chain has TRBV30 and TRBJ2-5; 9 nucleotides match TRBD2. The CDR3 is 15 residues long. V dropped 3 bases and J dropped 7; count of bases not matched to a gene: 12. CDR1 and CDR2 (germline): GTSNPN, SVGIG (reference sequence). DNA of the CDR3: TGTGCCTGGAGCGCCATAGCGGGAGCGGCGGGGACCCAGTACTTC. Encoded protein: CAWSAIAGAAGTQYF.

This CDR3 is CASSSPPSGRADTQYF. The DNA of the CDR3 is TGTGCCAGCAGCTCCCCCCCAAGCGGGAGGGCAGATACGCAGTATTTT. J is TRBJ2-3 and V is TRBV9; TRBD2 matches at 10 bases. CDR1 is SGDLS and CDR2 is YYNGEE in the germline V gene. V shed 4 bases, J shed 4 bases, and the junction held 9 bases outside the gene matches. The CDR3 sequence is 16 residues long.

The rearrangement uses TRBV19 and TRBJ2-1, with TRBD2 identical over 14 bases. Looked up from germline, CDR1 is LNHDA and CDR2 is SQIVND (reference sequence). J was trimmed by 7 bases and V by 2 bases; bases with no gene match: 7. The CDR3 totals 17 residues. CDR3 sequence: CASSIRGTSGSRNEQFF. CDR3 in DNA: TGTGCCAGTAGTATAAGGGGGACTAGCGGGAGTCGAAATGAGCAGTTCTTC.